A selection of T cell receptor beta chains follows, all from one sample in a study of shared clonotypes between healthy human individuals. Some clones are missing from TCRdb's copy, which holds only in-frame ones; the method was immunoSEQ multiplex PCR. The sample has about 2 million clones; about 95% are singletons. The sample comprised naive CD8+ T cells sorted from blood. The receptors were sampled from a man aged 18 to 29 in good health. The CDR3 runs from the conserved cysteine through the conserved F or W. The D gene is left open where the match is weak. For some rows the clone size is stated as once, few or many, or as a class when expanded; others skip it.

TRBV5-4	NA	NA	TRBJ1-1	CASSFKGGNTEAFF	TGTGCCAGCAGCTTCAAAGGCGGGAACACTGAAGCTTTCTTT
TRBV6-1	NA	TRBD2	TRBJ2-5	CASKRREGWETQYF	TGTGCCAGCAAACGGCGGGAGGGTTGGGAGACCCAGTACTTC
TRBV5-4	NA	TRBD2	TRBJ2-7	CASSLESTGLGNEQYF	TGTGCCAGCAGCTTGGAATCAACCGGACTAGGTAACGAGCAGTACTTC
TRBV7-9	once	TRBD1	TRBJ1-1	CASSSGQGHPEAFF	TGTGCCAGCAGCTCTGGACAGGGGCATCCTGAAGCTTTCTTT
TRBV21-1	NA	NA	TRBJ1-2	CASSKEDREGGYTF	TGTGCCAGCAGCAAAGAGGACAGGGAGGGCGGCTACACCTTC
TRBV28	NA	NA	TRBJ2-5	CASSLRLAGETQYF	TGTGCCAGCAGTTTGAGGCTAGCTGGTGAGACCCAGTACTTC
TRBV9	NA	NA	TRBJ2-1	CASSQTDIPSYNEQFF	TGTGCCAGCAGCCAAACGGACATCCCCTCCTACAATGAGCAGTTCTTC
TRBV6-1	once	TRBD1	TRBJ1-4	CASSYRGLNEKLFF	TGTGCCAGCAGCTACAGGGGACTGAATGAAAAACTGTTTTTT
TRBV19	NA	NA	TRBJ2-7	CASSIEDDYEQYF	TGTGCCAGTAGTATAGAGGACGACTACGAGCAGTACTTC
TRBV30	NA	NA	TRBJ1-1	CAWSARTPLNTEAFF	TGTGCCTGGAGTGCTCGGACTCCGTTGAACACTGAAGCTTTCTTT
TRBV13	NA	NA	TRBJ1-6	CASSRGETSDSPLHF	TGTGCCAGCAGTCGGGGGGAGACGAGTGATTCACCCCTCCACTTT
TRBV6-1	once	TRBD2	TRBJ2-3	CASSAGGGGLEDTQYF	TGTGCCAGCAGTGCCGGCGGGGGGGGCCTTGAAGATACGCAGTATTTT
TRBV5-1	NA	TRBD2	TRBJ2-5	CASSSGLAVRETQYF	TGCGCCAGCAGCTCGGGACTAGCGGTTAGGGAGACCCAGTACTTC
TRBV7-9	once	NA	TRBJ2-1	CASSLQGYDEQFF	TGTGCCAGCAGCTTACAGGGGTACGATGAGCAGTTCTTC
TRBV30	NA	NA	TRBJ2-7	CAWSVNVNEQYF	TGTGCCTGGAGCGTTAATGTGAACGAGCAGTACTTC
TRBV6-1	NA	NA	TRBJ1-6	CASSEDFAPRHLHF	TGTGCCAGCAGTGAAGACTTCGCCCCACGGCACCTCCACTTT
TRBV7-2	NA	NA	TRBJ1-2	CASSLGGRGYTF	TGTGCCAGCAGCTTAGGGGGCCGGGGCTACACCTTC
TRBV7-2	NA	NA	TRBJ2-3	CASSLVLGPNTDTQYF	TGTGCCAGCAGCTTAGTTCTGGGACCAAACACAGATACGCAGTATTTT
TRBV7-9	NA	NA	TRBJ2-7	CASSLGGGSHEQYF	TGTGCCAGCAGCTTAGGAGGGGGGTCCCACGAGCAGTACTTC
TRBV6-1	once	NA	TRBJ2-1	CASRSAYNEQFF	TGTGCCAGCCGGTCAGCCTACAATGAGCAGTTCTTC
TRBV19	NA	NA	TRBJ1-4	CASTPSGPKAATNEKLFF	TGTGCCAGTACGCCCTCGGGACCGAAAGCGGCAACTAATGAAAAACTGTTTTTT
TRBV7-8	NA	TRBD2	TRBJ2-5	CASSLGFAGGLQETQYF	TGTGCCAGCAGCTTAGGATTTGCGGGAGGACTCCAAGAGACCCAGTACTTC
TRBV5-6	NA	NA	TRBJ1-2	CASSLGTSSDGYTF	TGTGCCAGCAGCTTGGGTACAAGCAGCGATGGCTACACCTTC
TRBV4-1	NA	TRBD1	TRBJ2-5	CASSQQGEPTQETQYF	TGCGCCAGCAGCCAACAGGGGGAGCCGACACAAGAGACCCAGTACTTC
TRBV2	NA	NA	TRBJ1-4	CASSGESHDEKLFF	TGTGCCAGCAGTGGCGAAAGTCACGATGAAAAACTGTTTTTT
TRBV7-9	NA	NA	TRBJ2-3	CASSLARGGTTDTQYF	TGTGCCAGCAGCCTCGCCCGGGGCGGCACCACAGATACGCAGTATTTT
TRBV4-2	NA	NA	TRBJ2-2	CASSQVPTGELFF	TGTGCCAGCAGCCAAGTTCCCACCGGGGAGCTGTTTTTT
TRBV5-1	NA	TRBD2	TRBJ2-2	CASSLSGPGGTGELFF	TGCGCCAGCAGCTTGAGCGGCCCGGGGGGAACCGGGGAGCTGTTTTTT
TRBV2	NA	NA	TRBJ2-7	CASSEGSYEQYF	TGTGCCAGCAGTGAAGGTAGTTACGAGCAGTACTTC
TRBV6-4	once	NA	TRBJ1-1	CASSEWGGNTEAFF	TGTGCCAGCAGTGAGTGGGGGGGGAACACTGAAGCTTTCTTT
TRBV6-6	NA	TRBD2	TRBJ2-1	CASSRIAGGGPNEQFF	TGTGCCAGCAGTCGGATAGCGGGAGGAGGGCCCAATGAGCAGTTCTTC
TRBV28	once	TRBD2	TRBJ2-5	CASGGTGGAPETQYF	TGTGCCAGCGGTGGGACCGGGGGGGCCCCAGAGACCCAGTACTTC
TRBV6-1	once	TRBD2	TRBJ2-1	CASSERTSGSNEQFF	TGTGCCAGCAGTGAAAGGACTAGCGGGAGCAATGAGCAGTTCTTC